This T cell receptor beta chain emerged from a study of response to subunit inactivated influenza vaccine (dated by TCRdb to 2016 to 2018). Regarding the study in general: Deep quantitative profiling of the T cell receptor repertoire was used in the study to follow responses to a trivalent subunit inactivated influenza vaccine.

The CDR1 and CDR2 encoded by the germline V gene (reference sequence) are DFQATT and SNEGSKA. From the cysteine through the phenylalanine, the CDR3 covers 12 amino acids. Of the read, only the CDR3 DNA is kept; its 36 bases are in frame from base 1. V is reduced by 3 bases and J by 3 bases, leaving a spacing of 9 bases between them. In its sample, this clonotype was seen a few times. Its antigen is still unknown. Base-call qualities are not available, and no considerably larger clone is one nucleotide away. Library generation was performed with RT-PCR. Data came from an Illumina HiSeq 2500. The public reads were quality trimmed at Q25 with fastp and then assembled into clones with MiXCR by TCRdb, keeping productive beta chains. A single entry per CDR3 protein holds the most common genes and DNA from its merged rows. The sample has around 170,000 distinct CDR3 sequences on record, about 11% of them singletons. Of the sample, around 35% falls within the top ten clones.

General findings and caveats noted by the study authors: According to the authors, only a limited number of new T cells may be recruited by each seasonal influenza vaccination.

Recombination linked TRBV20-1 to TRBJ2-7, and perhaps TRBD2 as D gene, on 7 matching bases. The sequence was collected from a man in his fifties or sixties who received an inactivated influenza vaccine. Donor details come from another sample of the same person, matched by shared clones. The specimen comprised CD8+ T cells sorted from PBMCs, sampled 23 to 25 months after vaccination. The CDR3 reads CSASGGLYEQYF. The DNA is as follows: TGCAGTGCTAGCGGGGGGCTCTACGAGCAGTACTTC.